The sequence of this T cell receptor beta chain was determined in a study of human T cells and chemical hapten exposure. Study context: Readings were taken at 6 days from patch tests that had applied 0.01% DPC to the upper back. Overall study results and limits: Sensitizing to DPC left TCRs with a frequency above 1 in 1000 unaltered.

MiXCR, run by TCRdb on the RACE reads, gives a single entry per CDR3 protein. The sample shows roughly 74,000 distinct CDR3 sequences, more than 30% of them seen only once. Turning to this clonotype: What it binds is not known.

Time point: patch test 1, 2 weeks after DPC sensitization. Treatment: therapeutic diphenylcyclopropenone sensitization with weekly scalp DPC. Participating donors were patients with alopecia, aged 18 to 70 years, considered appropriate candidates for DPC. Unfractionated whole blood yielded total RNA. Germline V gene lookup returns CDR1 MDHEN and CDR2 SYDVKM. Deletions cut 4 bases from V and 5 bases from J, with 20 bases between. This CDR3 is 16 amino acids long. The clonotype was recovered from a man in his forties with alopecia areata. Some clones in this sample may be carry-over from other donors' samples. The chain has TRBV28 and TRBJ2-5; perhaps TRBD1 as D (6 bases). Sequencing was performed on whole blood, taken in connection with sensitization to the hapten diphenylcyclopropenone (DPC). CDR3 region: CASSSGLTGKGETQYF. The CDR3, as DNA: TGTGCCAGCAGTTCTGGGCTGACAGGAAAGGGCGAGACCCAGTACTTC.